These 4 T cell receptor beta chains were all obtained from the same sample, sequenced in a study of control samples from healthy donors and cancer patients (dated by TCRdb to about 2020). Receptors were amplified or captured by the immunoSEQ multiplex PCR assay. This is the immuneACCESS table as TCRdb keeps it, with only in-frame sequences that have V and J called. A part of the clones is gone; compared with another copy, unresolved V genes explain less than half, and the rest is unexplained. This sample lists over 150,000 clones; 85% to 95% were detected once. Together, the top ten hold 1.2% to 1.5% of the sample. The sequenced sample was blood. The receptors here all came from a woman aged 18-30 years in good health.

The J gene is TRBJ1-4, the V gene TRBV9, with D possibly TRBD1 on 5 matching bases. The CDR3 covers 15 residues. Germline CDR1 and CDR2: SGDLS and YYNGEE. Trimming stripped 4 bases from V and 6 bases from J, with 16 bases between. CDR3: CASSSSFRDDEKLFF. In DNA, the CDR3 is TGTGCCAGCAGCTCTAGTTTCCGGGACGATGAAAAACTGTTTTTT. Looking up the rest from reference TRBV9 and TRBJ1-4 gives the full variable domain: DSGVTQTPKHLITATGQRVTLRCSPRSGDLSVYWYQQSLDQGLQFLIQYYNGEERAKGNILERFSAQQFPDLHSELNLSSLELGDSALYFCASSSSFRDDEKLFFGSGTQLSVL.

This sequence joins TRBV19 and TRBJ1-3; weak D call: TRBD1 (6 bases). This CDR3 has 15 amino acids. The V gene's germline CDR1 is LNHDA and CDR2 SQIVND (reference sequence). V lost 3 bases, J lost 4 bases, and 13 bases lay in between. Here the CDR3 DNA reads TGTGCCAGTAGTATGGACAGAGTTAAAGGAAACACCATATATTTT. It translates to CASSMDRVKGNTIYF.

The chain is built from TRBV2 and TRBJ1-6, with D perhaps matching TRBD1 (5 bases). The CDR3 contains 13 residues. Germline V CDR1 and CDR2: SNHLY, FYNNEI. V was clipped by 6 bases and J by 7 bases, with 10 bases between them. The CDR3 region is CASRGNRNSPLHF. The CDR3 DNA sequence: TGTGCCAGCAGGGGAAACAGGAATTCACCCCTCCACTTT.

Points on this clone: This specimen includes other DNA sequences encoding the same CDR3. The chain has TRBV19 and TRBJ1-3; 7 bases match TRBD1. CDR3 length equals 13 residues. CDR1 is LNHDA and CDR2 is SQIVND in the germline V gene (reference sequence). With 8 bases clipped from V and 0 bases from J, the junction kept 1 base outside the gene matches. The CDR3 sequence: CASRDSSGNTIYF. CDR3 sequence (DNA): TGTGCCAGTCGGGACAGCTCTGGAAACACCATATATTTT.